Listed below are T cell receptor beta chains from one sample, sequenced in a study of T cells in tuberculosis. The data were produced by immunoSEQ multiplex PCR, yet TCRdb's version contains in-frame clones alone and is incomplete. The table shows 30,000 to 45,000 clones, with roughly 92% occurring only once. The sequenced sample was PBMCs. These receptors all stem from a donor between 10 and 35 years old with latent tuberculosis or without tuberculosis infection. The CDR3 runs from the conserved cysteine through the conserved F or W. A D gene is named only where the DNA matches it firmly. Clone size appears in some rows only: once, few, many, or a class for an expanded clone.

len	j_gene	abundance	d_gene	v_gene	CDR3aa	CDR3nt
14	TRBJ2-7	NA	TRBD1	TRBV19	CARNGTGGTYEQYF	TGTGCCAGGAATGGGACAGGGGGAACCTACGAGCAGTACTTC
14	TRBJ2-7	NA	TRBD2	TRBV5-1	CASSLASGAYEQYF	TGCGCCAGCAGCTTGGCTAGCGGGGCCTACGAGCAGTACTTC
13	TRBJ1-6	NA	TRBD1	TRBV30	CAGKTGDNSPLHF	TGTGCCGGAAAGACAGGGGATAATTCACCCCTCCACTTT
15	TRBJ1-4	NA	NA	TRBV29-1	CSVARGLATNEKLFF	TGCAGCGTTGCGAGGGGACTCGCAACTAATGAAAAACTGTTTTTT
12	TRBJ2-7	NA	NA	TRBV27	CASSPSGYEQYF	TGTGCCAGCAGCCCATCGGGGTACGAGCAGTACTTC
15	TRBJ2-7	NA	TRBD1	TRBV29-1	CSVAPPGQGAHEQYF	TGCAGCGTCGCCCCCCCCGGACAGGGGGCCCACGAGCAGTACTTC
12	TRBJ1-2	NA	NA	TRBV28	CASSFRGYGYTF	TGTGCCAGCAGTTTTCGGGGCTATGGCTACACCTTC
15	TRBJ2-3	NA	NA	TRBV7-3	CASSSDSTSTDTQYF	TGTGCCAGCAGCTCCGACTCGACCAGCACAGATACGCAGTATTTT
14	TRBJ1-4	once	TRBD1	TRBV30	CAWNGDRVNEKLFF	TGTGCCTGGAACGGGGACAGGGTTAATGAAAAACTGTTTTTT
17	TRBJ1-6	NA	NA	TRBV14	CASSQGDRSSYNSPLHF	TGTGCCAGCAGCCAAGGTGACAGGAGCTCCTATAATTCACCCCTCCACTTT
15	TRBJ2-1	once	TRBD2	TRBV5-1	CASSPGLAAYNEQFF	TGCGCCAGCAGCCCGGGACTAGCGGCCTACAATGAGCAGTTCTTC
13	TRBJ1-2	NA	NA	TRBV27	CASSLRGNYGYTF	TGTGCCAGCAGTTTGCGGGGTAACTATGGCTACACCTTC
15	TRBJ1-5	NA	TRBD1	TRBV6-5	CASSKTGGSNQPQHF	TGTGCCAGCAGCAAGACAGGGGGAAGCAATCAGCCCCAGCATTTT
12	TRBJ1-6	NA	NA	TRBV5-1	CASSFDTSPLHF	TGCGCCAGCAGCTTTGACACGTCACCCCTCCACTTT
16	TRBJ1-4	NA	NA	TRBV2	CASTPREGWTNEKLFF	TGTGCCAGCACCCCACGGGAGGGTTGGACTAATGAAAAACTGTTTTTT
13	TRBJ2-5	NA	NA	TRBV5-1	CASSLQGGGTQYF	TGCGCCAGCAGCCTCCAGGGGGGTGGGACCCAGTACTTC
14	TRBJ1-2	NA	NA	TRBV7-3	CASSLLGGVYGYTF	TGTGCCAGCAGCTTACTTGGAGGCGTCTATGGCTACACCTTC
14	TRBJ1-3	NA	NA	TRBV6-6	CASSYKGEGNTIYF	TGTGCCAGCAGTTACAAGGGGGAAGGAAACACCATATATTTT
16	TRBJ2-1	NA	TRBD2	TRBV2	CASSDKLAGGSNEQFF	TGTGCCAGCAGTGATAAACTAGCGGGGGGGAGCAATGAGCAGTTCTTC
13	TRBJ1-1	NA	NA	TRBV4-3	CASSRTANTEAFF	TGCGCCAGCAGCCGGACAGCCAACACTGAAGCTTTCTTT
14	TRBJ2-5	once	TRBD2	TRBV27	CASSPLAGGETQYF	TGTGCCAGCAGTCCGCTGGCGGGAGGGGAGACCCAGTACTTC
16	TRBJ1-5	NA	TRBD1	TRBV25-1	CASSESGTGGDQPQHF	TGTGCCAGCAGTGAATCCGGGACAGGGGGCGATCAGCCCCAGCATTTT
15	TRBJ1-2	NA	TRBD1	TRBV25-1	CASSETRQGSYGYTF	TGTGCCAGCAGTGAGACCCGACAGGGCAGCTATGGCTACACCTTC
17	TRBJ2-2	NA	NA	TRBV10-3	CAISESGRSREAGELFF	TGTGCCATCAGTGAGTCTGGGAGGTCCAGAGAGGCCGGGGAGCTGTTTTTT
12	TRBJ1-1	NA	NA	TRBV19	CASSQVPTEAFF	TGTGCCAGTAGTCAGGTCCCCACTGAAGCTTTCTTT
16	TRBJ2-1	NA	TRBD1	TRBV4-2	CASSRQGSNEDNEQFF	TGTGCCAGCAGCCGACAGGGTTCGAACGAGGACAATGAGCAGTTCTTC
19	TRBJ1-1	NA	NA	TRBV28	CASSLVPRDILYPGTEAFF	TGTGCCAGCAGTTTAGTTCCCAGGGACATCCTTTACCCCGGCACTGAAGCTTTCTTT
15	TRBJ2-7	NA	TRBD1	TRBV19	CASSIQGEESYEQYF	TGTGCCAGTAGTATCCAGGGGGAAGAGAGCTACGAGCAGTACTTC
15	TRBJ1-5	NA	NA	TRBV4-2	CASSQEGRVNQPQHF	TGTGCCAGCAGCCAAGAAGGTCGGGTCAATCAGCCCCAGCATTTT
15	TRBJ1-5	NA	NA	TRBV5-6	CASSRTGQPDQPQHF	TGTGCCAGCAGCCGCACTGGACAGCCCGATCAGCCCCAGCATTTT